Listed below are T cell receptor beta chains from one sample, sequenced in a study of T cell responses to AZD1222 COVID-19 vaccine. Only in-frame clones appear in the TCRdb table, and some are missing; sequencing was by immunoSEQ multiplex PCR. The sample contains about 120,000 clones, less than 95% of which appear only once. Sample: peripheral blood, taken on day 0 of MenACWY control vaccination. These receptors were obtained from an adult in good health. The conserved cysteine and the conserved F or W are not part of the CDR3 here. Clone size is shown for a subset of rows, as once, few, many or a class of expanded clone.

j_call: TRBJ2-3
clone_size: .
v_call: TRBV18
cdr3_aa: ASSPGQGKGTDTQY

j_call: TRBJ2-5
clone_size: .
v_call: TRBV5-1
cdr3_aa: ASSPGLAGVETQY

j_call: TRBJ2-7
clone_size: few
v_call: TRBV4-2
cdr3_aa: ASSQATGGGNYEQY

j_call: TRBJ1-5
clone_size: .
v_call: TRBV6-4
cdr3_aa: ASRSTGDQPQH

j_call: TRBJ2-3
clone_size: .
v_call: TRBV5-1
cdr3_aa: ASSLAYGLTDTQY

j_call: TRBJ1-4
clone_size: .
v_call: TRBV28
cdr3_aa: ASIPAGTGNEKLF

j_call: TRBJ2-3
clone_size: .
v_call: TRBV10-3
cdr3_aa: ATRTGAGDTQY

j_call: TRBJ2-1
clone_size: .
v_call: TRBV2
cdr3_aa: ASSLGELNEQF

j_call: TRBJ2-1
clone_size: .
v_call: TRBV19
cdr3_aa: ASSISGLANEQF

j_call: TRBJ1-5
clone_size: .
v_call: TRBV28
cdr3_aa: ASMYSNQPQH